The 24 T cell receptor beta chains presented below share a single source sample, sequenced in a study of T-cell reconstitution after alpha-beta-depleted transplantation in children. Library preparation (for TCRbeta) was performed with unique molecular identifiers. TCRdb reprocessed the PCR reads via MiXCR and lists one record per CDR3 protein. The profile covers under 450,000 distinct CDR3 sequences, with about an eighth appearing a single time and 3.5% to 4.5% taken by the ten largest. Material: PBMCs, obtained from the stem cell graft. These receptors all come from a human donor who donated a stem cell graft to a child with Fanconi anemia.

This clonotype was observed many times. The CDR3 here is CSVILDRGRDEQYF. The CDR3 coding sequence is TGCAGCGTTATCTTGGACAGGGGGCGGGACGAGCAGTACTTC. V is TRBV29-1 and J is TRBJ2-7, with 11 bases matching TRBD1. Germline assignment: CDR1 SQVTM and CDR2 ANQGSEA. The V gene end was trimmed by 5 bases and the J gene end by 5 bases; junction bases not matched to a gene: 8. CDR3 length: 14 amino acids.

This clonotype was counted ten times or more. V usage is TRBV7-2 and J usage is TRBJ2-7; tentatively, D is TRBD2 (5 bases). Germline values: CDR1 SGHTA, CDR2 FQGNSA. With 2 bases removed from V and 0 bases from J, the gap between germline ends came to 11 bases. The CDR3 spans 15 residues. The CDR3 sequence is CASSLRTLPSYEQYV. The CDR3 DNA sequence: TGTGCCAGCAGCTTACGGACTCTGCCCTCCTACGAGCAGTACGTC.

The table lists this clonotype with many counts. The chain carries TRBV20-1 and TRBJ1-1, with D possibly TRBD1 on 6 matching bases. This CDR3 has 12 amino acids. The germline CDR1 and CDR2 sequences are DFQATT and SNEGSKA (reference sequence). V shed 4 bases and J shed 5 bases, with 11 bases lying between them. The CDR3 loop is CSAMTGGTEAFF. The CDR3 DNA sequence: TGCAGTGCTATGACAGGAGGGACTGAAGCTTTCTTT.

This clonotype has more than one count but fewer than ten. V and J are TRBV6-1 and TRBJ2-1; the D is unclear. Per germline, CDR1 MNHNS and CDR2 SASEGT. CDR3 length: 14 residues. Trimming removed 6 bases from V and 6 bases from J, with 15 bases in between. DNA of the CDR3: TGTGCCAGCAGAGTGGACCGCAAGGCCAATGAGCAGTTCTTC. It codes for CASRVDRKANEQFF.

The V gene is TRBV29-1, the J gene TRBJ2-1; perhaps TRBD2 as D (6 bases). The CDR3 runs 14 residues. Trimming pared 6 bases from V and 0 bases from J, leaving 12 bases between. Germline loops: CDR1 SQVTM, CDR2 ANQGSEA. The CDR3: CSVKAGGSYNEQFF. The CDR3 nucleotides are TGCAGCGTGAAAGCGGGTGGCTCCTACAATGAGCAGTTCTTC.

This clonotype has a handful of counts. The gene calls are TRBV14 and TRBJ2-3; D is uncertain. The CDR3 runs to 15 residues. The V and J ends lost 5 bases and 0 bases respectively, with 12 bases between them. The germline CDR1 and CDR2 sequences are SGHDN and FVKESK. The CDR3 protein is CASSGRQPSTDTQYF. The CDR3 nucleotides are TGTGCCAGCAGCGGACGCCAACCTAGCACAGATACGCAGTATTTT.

The rearrangement uses TRBV10-3 and TRBJ2-3; 12 bases agree with TRBD1. Germline CDR1 and CDR2: ENHRY and SYGVKD. The CDR3 spans 14 residues. V gave up 11 bases and J gave up 5 bases; unmatched junction bases: 8. CDR3 in amino acids: CAARGQGARDTQYF. The CDR3 nucleotides read TGTGCCGCCCGGGGACAGGGGGCGCGAGATACGCAGTATTTT.

This clonotype was counted only a few times. The J gene is TRBJ2-2, the V gene TRBV9, with TRBD2 as a possible D gene (7 bases). The CDR3 runs 16 residues. Trimming removed 3 bases from V and 3 bases from J, with 15 bases in between. Germline loops: CDR1 SGDLS, CDR2 YYNGEE. The CDR3 loop reads CASSALRGGDTGELFF. CDR3 bases: TGTGCCAGCAGCGCGCTGAGGGGGGGAGACACCGGGGAGCTGTTTTTT.

This clonotype was recorded many times. The chain's CDR3 is CSGGLGGVGGGYTF. The CDR3 bases are TGCAGCGGCGGCTTGGGAGGGGTCGGCGGTGGCTACACCTTC. The chain recombines TRBV29-1 with TRBJ1-2, with D possibly matching TRBD1 (5 bases). The CDR3 is made up of 14 amino acids. Deletions cut 7 bases from V and 7 bases from J, with 22 bases between. Looked up from germline, CDR1 is SQVTM and CDR2 is ANQGSEA.

In its sample, this clonotype was seen many times. This chain links TRBV9 with TRBJ1-4, with D possibly being TRBD1 (5 bases). Germline loops: CDR1 SGDLS, CDR2 YYNGEE. V gave up 2 bases and J gave up 8 bases, with 13 bases separating them. The CDR3 contains 14 residues. The CDR3 here is CASSVGVTTEKLFF. The CDR3 DNA follows: TGTGCCAGCAGCGTGGGGGTGACCACCGAAAAACTGTTTTTT.

V and J are TRBV20-1 and TRBJ1-2; possibly TRBD1 for D (6 bases). V lost 5 bases, J lost 4 bases, and 17 bases lay in between. The length of the CDR3 is 14 residues. Germline V gene sequence: CDR1 DFQATT, CDR2 SNEGSKA (reference sequence). The DNA for the CDR3 is TGCAGTGCTGACGAACGGGGCAGGGGCTATGGCTACACCTTC. Translation: CSADERGRGYGYTF.

This clonotype turned up a few times. This sequence joins TRBV9 and TRBJ2-5; D possibly corresponds to TRBD2 (6 bases). There are 14 residues in the CDR3. Germline assignment: CDR1 SGDLS and CDR2 YYNGEE. V dropped 0 bases and J dropped 2 bases, with 8 bases sitting between them. CDR3 in amino acids: CASSVEGGQETQYF. CDR3 nucleotides: TGTGCCAGCAGCGTAGAGGGAGGACAAGAGACCCAGTACTTC.

The rearrangement uses TRBV14 and TRBJ1-6; 7 positions match TRBD1. Germline assignment: CDR1 SGHDN and CDR2 FVKESK. The CDR3 loop spans 17 amino acids. J was trimmed by 0 bases and V by 4 bases; bases with no gene match: 6. The CDR3 is CASSPTQGSSYNSPLHF. Here the CDR3 DNA reads TGTGCCAGCAGCCCCACACAGGGGAGCTCCTATAATTCACCCCTCCACTTT.

A note on this clonotype: Germline and junction disagree at one end, which may indicate a read error. This chain links TRBV18 with TRBJ2-3, with D possibly TRBD1 on 5 matching bases. This CDR3 contains 11 residues. CDR1 and CDR2 (germline): KGHSH, LQKENI. DNA of the CDR3: TGTGCCAGCTCACCAATCACAGGAGCCCACTTT. Protein product: CASSPITGAHF.

This clonotype has a handful of counts. The rearrangement uses TRBV11-2 and TRBJ2-7; TRBD1 or TRBD2 may be the D gene (5 bases each). The V gene's germline CDR1 is SGHAT and CDR2 FQNNGV. With 5 bases removed from V and 5 bases from J, the gap between germline ends came to 16 bases. This CDR3 region has 14 residues. The CDR3 DNA follows: TGTGCCAGCAGCCTCCGGGACCCGTGGGACGAGCAGTACGTC. Translation: CASSLRDPWDEQYV.

The gene calls are TRBV7-8 and TRBJ2-2; 7 bases are shared with TRBD2. Germline values: CDR1 SGHVS, CDR2 FQNEAQ. V dropped 2 bases and J dropped 3; count of bases not matched to a gene: 9. The length of the CDR3 is 17 residues. The CDR3 region is CASSLREGPPDTGELFF. CDR3 coding DNA: TGTGCCAGCAGCTTAAGGGAGGGCCCGCCCGACACCGGGGAGCTGTTTTTT.

This clonotype was seen a few times. The chain links TRBV6-1 to TRBJ2-1, with TRBD2 identical over 14 bases. The CDR3 runs 15 residues. Germline values: CDR1 MNHNS, CDR2 SASEGT. J was trimmed by 6 bases and V by 6 bases; bases with no gene match: 4. This CDR3 is CASRATSGGANEQFF. The CDR3 DNA is TGTGCCAGCAGAGCGACTAGCGGGGGGGCCAATGAGCAGTTCTTC.

This clonotype was observed at least ten times. The chain has TRBV5-6 and TRBJ1-6; D gene uncertain. V was cut by 4 bases and J by 0 bases, with 8 bases left in between. The CDR3 runs to 15 residues. The germline V gene encodes CDR1 SGHDT and CDR2 YYEEEE. Written as DNA, the CDR3 is TGTGCCAGCAGCAAACTGAGCTCCTATAATTCACCCCTCCACTTT. Its protein is CASSKLSSYNSPLHF.

This chain joins TRBV4-1 and TRBJ2-1; D perhaps matches TRBD1 (6 bases). V was clipped by 4 bases and J by 2 bases, with 12 bases between them. Germline V gives CDR1 MGHRA, CDR2 YSYEKL. This CDR3 is built from 15 residues. The CDR3 loop reads CASSLGQMTYNEQFF. CDR3 nucleotides: TGCGCCAGCAGCCTCGGACAGATGACCTACAATGAGCAGTTCTTC.

The chain couples TRBV5-6 to TRBJ1-2, with unresolved D. Germline CDR1 is SGHDT and CDR2 is YYEEEE. V was shortened by 3 bases and J by 6 bases, with 15 bases between the two germline ends. The CDR3 covers 14 residues. This CDR3 reads CASSSPSVGDGYTF. In DNA, the CDR3 is TGTGCCAGCAGCTCTCCCAGCGTCGGGGATGGCTACACCTTC.

This chain connects TRBV3-1 to TRBJ1-6, with TRBD1 identical over 9 bases. V dropped 6 bases and J dropped 13; count of bases not matched to a gene: 4. The CDR3 has 12 residues. The germline V gene has CDR1 LGHDT and CDR2 YNNKEL (reference sequence). The CDR3 here is CASRGQGDPLHF. The CDR3 DNA follows: TGTGCCAGCAGGGGACAGGGTGATCCCCTCCACTTT.

This clonotype was observed a handful of times. The chain is built from TRBV29-1 and TRBJ2-7, with TRBD1 identical over 9 bases. CDR3 length: 14 amino acids. V was pared by 5 bases and J by 3 bases, with 8 bases of the junction left unmatched. Germline CDR1 is SQVTM and CDR2 is ANQGSEA. The DNA for the CDR3 is TGCAGCGTTAAACGGACAGGGGACAGCTACGAGCAGTACTTC. Encoded protein: CSVKRTGDSYEQYF.

The genes are TRBV7-3 and TRBJ2-3; D remains ambiguous. The germline V gene has CDR1 SGHTA and CDR2 FQGTGA. This CDR3 is built from 13 residues. V was pared by 4 bases and J by 0 bases, with 5 bases between. DNA of the CDR3: TGTGCCAGCAGCTCCATAAGCACAGATACGCAGTATTTT. This gives the protein CASSSISTDTQYF.

There are many counts of this clonotype. CDR3 in amino acids: CSVSGGPNSPLHF. CDR3 coding DNA: TGCAGCGTTTCCGGGGGCCCAAATTCACCCCTCCACTTT. The chain carries TRBV29-1 and TRBJ1-6; D might be TRBD1 (6 bases). Trimming left V 5 bases short and J 7 bases short, with 12 bases between. This CDR3 spans 13 amino acids. Germline assignment: CDR1 SQVTM and CDR2 ANQGSEA.